One sample yielded the 18 T cell receptor beta chains listed below, sequenced in a study of OX40 agonist ivuxolimab in advanced cancers. This table comes from immunoSEQ multiplex PCR, and its TCRdb copy is limited to in-frame clones, with some not included. The table lists about 80,000 clones, around nine tenths of them singletons. The sequenced sample was CD4+ or CD8+ T cells sorted from blood, obtained in a trial of the OX40 agonist ivuxolimab. These receptors all come from an adult with an advanced solid tumor such as melanoma, head and neck, liver or kidney cancer.

This clone has just one count. The chain recombines TRBV11-2 with TRBJ2-7, with TRBD1 as a possible D gene (5 bases). CDR3 length equals 12 residues. Trimming stripped 2 bases from V and 6 bases from J, with 8 bases between. From germline, CDR1 is SGHAT and CDR2 FQNNGV. The CDR3 protein is CASSLSGPEQYF. In nucleotides, the CDR3 is TGTGCCAGCAGCTTATCAGGGCCCGAGCAGTACTTC. Variable domain in full (rest from reference TRBV11-2 and TRBJ2-7): EAGVAQSPRYKIIEKRQSVAFWCNPISGHATLYWYQQILGQGPKLLIQFQNNGVVDDSQLPKDRFSAERLKGVDSTLKIQPAKLEDSAVYLCASSLSGPEQYFGPGTRLTVT.

This rearrangement joins TRBV27 to TRBJ2-3; perhaps TRBD1 as D (6 bases). Per germline, CDR1 MNHEY and CDR2 SMNVEV (reference sequence). The CDR3 consists of 16 residues. The ends were cut back, 5 bases at V and 2 bases at J, with 17 bases in the middle. Written as DNA, the CDR3 is TGTGCCAGCAGTCGTCGGACAGACAAAATCACAGATACGCAGTATTTT. Amino acids: CASSRRTDKITDTQYF.

V and J are TRBV23-1 and TRBJ2-7; no reliable D call. TRBV23-1 is noted as an ORF with a role that remains uncertain. The CDR3 contains 15 residues. V lost 10 bases and J 4 bases, leaving 23 bases between the germline ends. The CDR3: CATNGTLTVTYEQYF. The CDR3 DNA follows: TGCGCCACCAATGGCACATTAACTGTGACTTACGAGCAGTACTTC.

A few counts support this clone. The rearrangement uses TRBV30 and TRBJ1-1, with TRBD1 matching 7 bases. V was clipped by 6 bases and J by 4 bases; unmatched bases: 5. The germline CDR1 and CDR2 sequences are GTSNPN and SVGIG (reference sequence). The CDR3 spans 12 residues. The CDR3 spells CACSSGGTEAFF. The CDR3 DNA sequence: TGTGCCTGTTCTTCAGGGGGCACTGAAGCTTTCTTT.

The rearrangement links TRBV7-9 to TRBJ1-4, with 9 bases fitting TRBD1. CDR1 and CDR2 from the germline V gene are SEHNR and FQNEAQ (reference sequence). V was clipped by 5 bases and J by 5 bases; unmatched bases: 6. This CDR3 is 15 amino acids long. As DNA, the CDR3 is TGTGCCAGCAGCCCCCGACAGGGGGAGAATGAAAAACTGTTTTTT. Translating gives CASSPRQGENEKLFF.

The chain carries TRBV6-6 and TRBJ2-7; D call uncertain. The ends were cut back, 6 bases at V and 4 bases at J, with 10 bases in the middle. The CDR3 runs 12 residues. Germline CDR1 reads MNHNY; CDR2 reads SVGAGI (reference sequence). CDR3 sequence: CASSPSRYEQYF. CDR3 DNA: TGTGCCAGCAGCCCCTCTAGGTACGAGCAGTACTTC.

The CDR3 DNA sequence: TGTGCCAGCAGCTCGGACAGGTTGGGGACTGAAGCTTTCTTT. Protein product: CASSSDRLGTEAFF. The rearrangement joins TRBV7-9 to TRBJ1-1, with TRBD1 matching over 7 bases. This CDR3 is built from 14 residues. The V gene's germline CDR1 is SEHNR and CDR2 FQNEAQ (reference sequence). The V segment lost 4 bases and the J segment 5 bases; nucleotides outside the gene matches: 7.

This chain links TRBV7-2 with TRBJ2-7; D not certain. The V gene's germline CDR1 is SGHTA and CDR2 FQGNSA. Trimming took 1 base from V and 2 from J, leaving 3 bases between them. The CDR3 is 12 amino acids. The CDR3 loop reads CASSLGTYEQYF. CDR3 in DNA: TGTGCCAGCAGCTTAGGCACCTACGAGCAGTACTTC.

The table lists this clone with a few counts. The chain has TRBV19 and TRBJ1-4; no firm D call. V was cut by 4 bases and J by 8 bases, with 17 bases left in between. This CDR3 is 15 amino acids long. From germline, CDR1 is LNHDA and CDR2 SQIVND (reference sequence). CDR3 DNA sequence: TGTGCCAGTAGTACTTCACTGGTTTATGGCGAAAAACTGTTTTTT. Translating it yields CASSTSLVYGEKLFF.

The chain links TRBV19 to TRBJ1-2, with a weak D call TRBD1 (5 bases). V dropped 7 bases and J dropped 2 bases, with 20 bases sitting between them. In germline, CDR1 is LNHDA, CDR2 SQIVND (reference sequence). This CDR3 region has 16 residues. The CDR3 region has the DNA TGTGCCAGTACACCGACAGCCGCTATTACCAACTATGGCTACACCTTC. Translated: CASTPTAAITNYGYTF. Drawing the rest from reference TRBV19 and TRBJ1-2, the complete variable domain is DGGITQSPKYLFRKEGQNVTLSCEQNLNHDAMYWYRQDPGQGLRLIYYSQIVNDFQKGDIAEGYSVSREKKESFPLTVTSAQKNPTAFYLCASTPTAAITNYGYTFGSGTRLTVV.

The rearrangement joins TRBV6-1 to TRBJ1-1, with D unclear. V shed 3 bases and J shed 3 bases, with 5 bases lying between them. Germline values: CDR1 MNHNS, CDR2 SASEGT. The CDR3 consists of 12 residues. In DNA, the CDR3 is TGTGCCAGCAGTGATGGGTACACTGAAGCTTTCTTT. Protein: CASSDGYTEAFF.

This sequence joins TRBV28 and TRBJ1-3; D remains unclear. Trimming shortened V by 6 bases and J by 3 bases, and 6 bases separated the two germline ends. The CDR3 has 12 residues. In germline, CDR1 is MDHEN, CDR2 SYDVKM. The CDR3 DNA is TGTGCCAGCAGCAAGCATGGAAACACCATATATTTT. It codes for CASSKHGNTIYF.

This chain connects TRBV2 to TRBJ1-6; a possible D gene is TRBD1 (6 bases). The germline CDR1 and CDR2 sequences are SNHLY and FYNNEI. V dropped 6 bases and J dropped 4 bases, with 10 bases sitting between them. This CDR3 spans 14 amino acids. The CDR3 protein is CASRTGPYNSPLHF. CDR3 DNA: TGTGCCAGCAGGACAGGACCTTATAATTCACCCCTCCACTTT.

This clone was recorded only once. V usage is TRBV5-4 and J usage is TRBJ1-1, with a weak D call TRBD1 (6 bases). The CDR3 extends over 14 amino acids. Trimming shortened V by 1 base and J by 1 base, and 8 bases separated the two germline ends. Germline lookup yields CDR1 SGHNT and CDR2 YYREEE (reference sequence). The CDR3 here is CASSLPTGNTEAFF. In DNA form, the CDR3 reads TGTGCCAGCAGCTTGCCGACAGGGAACACTGAAGCTTTCTTT.

CDR3 in DNA: TGTGCCAGCAGCACCAGGGAAGTTGAATACTTC. Its translation: CASSTREVEYF. The chain employs TRBV27 and TRBJ2-7, with D perhaps matching TRBD1 (5 bases). Germline CDR1 reads MNHEY; CDR2 reads SMNVEV (reference sequence). This CDR3 is 11 amino acids long. Trimming left V 6 bases short and J 13 bases short, with 16 bases between.

This clone was seen once. The chain is built from TRBV7-9 and TRBJ2-3, with unresolved D. CDR1 and CDR2 (germline): SEHNR, FQNEAQ (reference sequence). The CDR3 runs 15 residues. Trimming shortened V by 6 bases and J by 0 bases, and 13 bases separated the two germline ends. DNA for the CDR3: TGTGCCAGCAGACGTTACACAACTAGCACAGATACGCAGTATTTT. This gives the protein CASRRYTTSTDTQYF. The variable domain in full, with the rest retrieved from reference TRBV7-9 and TRBJ2-3, is DTGVSQNPRHKITKRGQNVTFRCDPISEHNRLYWYRQTLGQGPEFLTYFQNEAQLEKSRLLSDRFSAERPKGSFSTLEIQRTEQGDSAMYLCASRRYTTSTDTQYFGPGTRLTVL.

The V and J genes are TRBV19 and TRBJ2-3; no clear D. V was clipped by 6 bases and J by 0 bases, with 10 bases between them. Germline assignment: CDR1 LNHDA and CDR2 SQIVND (reference sequence). This CDR3 comprises 14 residues. CDR3 loop: CASRSDLSTDTQYF. DNA of the CDR3: TGTGCCAGTAGATCCGACTTAAGCACAGATACGCAGTATTTT.

A single count supports this clone. The CDR3 region has the DNA TGTGCCATCAGGGCTGGCCCCTTAATAGCCAAAAACATTCAGTACTTC. Translation gives CAIRAGPLIAKNIQYF. The J gene is TRBJ2-4, the V gene TRBV10-3, with D uncertain. The CDR3 has 16 amino acids. V was clipped by 6 bases and J by 0 bases, with 15 bases between them. Germline-derived CDR1 and CDR2 are ENHRY and SYGVKD.